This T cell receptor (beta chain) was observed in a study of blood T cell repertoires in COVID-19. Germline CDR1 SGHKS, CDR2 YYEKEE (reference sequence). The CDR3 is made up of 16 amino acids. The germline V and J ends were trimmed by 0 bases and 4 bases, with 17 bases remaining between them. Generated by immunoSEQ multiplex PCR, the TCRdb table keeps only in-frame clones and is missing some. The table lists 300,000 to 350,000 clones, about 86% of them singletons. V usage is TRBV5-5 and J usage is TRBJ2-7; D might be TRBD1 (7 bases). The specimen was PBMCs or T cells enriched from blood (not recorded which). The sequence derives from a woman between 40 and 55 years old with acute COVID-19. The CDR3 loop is CASSLGLGRDSYEQYF. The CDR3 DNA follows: TGTGCCAGCAGCTTGGGACTAGGCCGGGACAGTTACGAGCAGTACTTC.